This T cell receptor (beta chain) appears in the sequencing data of a study of cytomegalovirus exposure and HLA in healthy donors. Study as a whole: Around 87 million unique TCRs, all from HLA-typed donors, were included in an early release of the data. Regarding the study as a whole: Within an earlier analysis, most TCR beta V segments proved productive either about 87% or about 30% of the time.

Of note for this clone: The antigen remains unidentified.

Primers for the PCR totalled 60 Vbeta and 13 Jbeta. Some clones are missing from TCRdb's copy, which holds only in-frame ones; the method was immunoSEQ multiplex PCR. Among about 150,000 clones, about 76% were seen once, and the ten largest hold under 5.5%. CDR3 length: 12 residues. The V end lost 7 bases, the J end lost 5 bases, and 9 bases lay between the germline ends. CDR1 MNHEY and CDR2 SVGAGI come from the germline V gene. The sequence was collected from a woman younger than 30 in good health and CMV-seropositive. This rearrangement joins TRBV6-5 to TRBJ1-5, with D possibly matching TRBD1 (5 bases). The sample taken for sequencing was PBMCs. CDR3 sequence reads: CASNQGYQPQHF. The CDR3 bases are TGTGCCAGCAACCAGGGCTATCAGCCCCAGCATTTT.